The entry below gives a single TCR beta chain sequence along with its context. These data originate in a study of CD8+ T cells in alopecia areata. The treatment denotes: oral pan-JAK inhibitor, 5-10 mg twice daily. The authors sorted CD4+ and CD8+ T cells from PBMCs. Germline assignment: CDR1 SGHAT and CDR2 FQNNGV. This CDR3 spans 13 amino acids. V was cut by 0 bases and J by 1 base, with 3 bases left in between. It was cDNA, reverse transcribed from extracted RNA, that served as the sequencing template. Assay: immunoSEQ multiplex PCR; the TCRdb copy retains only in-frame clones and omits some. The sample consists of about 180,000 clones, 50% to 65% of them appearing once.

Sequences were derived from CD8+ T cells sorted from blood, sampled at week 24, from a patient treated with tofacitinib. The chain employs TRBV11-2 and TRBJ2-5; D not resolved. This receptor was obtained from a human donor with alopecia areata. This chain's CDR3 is CASSLESQETQYF. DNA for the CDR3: TGTGCCAGCAGCTTAGAAAGCCAAGAGACCCAGTACTTC.